The TCR beta chain under discussion was sequenced for a study of T cell repertoires in cytomegalovirus infection. Study-wide background: Indications came from public TCR beta signatures; they pointed to CMV infection and to a matching HLA type. Points from the study as a whole: HLA-C-restricted TCR beta clonotypes specific for CMV led the ex vivo response. The study identified carriers of CMV plus the relevant HLA from cumulative public TCR beta family frequency.

TCRdb re-called the reads with MiXCR, one entry per CDR3 protein. The sample includes roughly 310,000 distinct CDR3 sequences, 15% to 20% of them seen just once. This clonotype appeared a few times. What it binds is unknown. Germline loops: CDR1 SGHTA, CDR2 FQGNSA. This CDR3 contains 12 residues. Between the trimmed V and J ends, which lost 4 bases and 7 bases, there was a span of 11 bases. The chain links TRBV7-2 to TRBJ2-7; no clear D gene. The TCR originated in a human donor in good health (CMV status not recorded). Some clones in this sample may be carry-over from other donors' samples. The sequenced material came from PBMCs. CDR3 loop: CASSSTLQEQYF. The CDR3 bases are TGTGCCAGCAGCTCTACACTACAGGAGCAGTACTTC.